The rows below give T cell receptor beta chains drawn from one sample of a study of response to subunit inactivated influenza vaccine. TCRdb re-analysed the RT-PCR reads in MiXCR, keeping a single row per CDR3 protein. The table records 650,000 to 800,000 distinct CDR3 sequences, 11% to 15% of them present only once. The sample was PBMCs from blood, taken 14 days before vaccination. Source of these receptors: a man aged 50 to 60 who received an inactivated influenza vaccine. Both conserved end residues are part of each CDR3. The D gene is left open where the match is weak. Part of the rows lack a size; the others show once, few, many or a class for expanded clones.

j_call clone_size d_call v_call cdr3_aa cdr3_nt
TRBJ2-7 many . TRBV9 CASSTQPGTREQYF TGTGCCAGCAGCACACAACCCGGGACGAGAGAGCAGTACTTC
TRBJ2-5 few . TRBV29-1 CSVEVGGWGTQYF TGCAGCGTTGAAGTAGGAGGATGGGGGACCCAGTACTTC
TRBJ2-1 many . TRBV10-3 CAIGPLREASVEQFF TGTGCCATCGGTCCCTTGAGGGAGGCGAGTGTTGAGCAGTTCTTC
TRBJ2-7 . . TRBV7-2 CASSPPRGAFAYEQYF TGTGCCAGCAGCCCCCCCCGGGGGGCGTTTGCCTACGAGCAGTACTTC
TRBJ2-2 few . TRBV4-2 CASSQDYSSNTGELFF TGTGCCAGCAGCCAGGATTACTCTTCGAACACCGGGGAGCTGTTTTTT
TRBJ2-2 . TRBD2 TRBV19 CASSEFQEREALFF TGTGCCAGTAGCGAATTTCAGGAGCGGGAGGCGCTGTTTTTT
TRBJ2-7 few . TRBV12-3/TRBV12-4 CASSLRLIEQYF TGTGCCAGCAGTTTACGACTTATCGAGCAGTACTTC
TRBJ1-2 many TRBD1 TRBV29-1 CSFQDRNAYGYTF TGCAGCTTCCAGGACAGGAATGCGTATGGCTACACCTTC
TRBJ2-3 . TRBD1 TRBV7-9 CASSLVGQGRTDTQYF TGTGCCAGCAGCTTAGTCGGACAGGGGAGGACAGATACGCAGTATTTT
TRBJ1-1 . . TRBV5-1 CASSADRPSNAEAFF TGCGCCAGCAGCGCAGACAGACCCTCGAACGCTGAAGCTTTCTTT
TRBJ2-1 many . TRBV5-1 CASSLVVNEQFF TGCGCCAGCAGCTTGGTAGTCAATGAGCAGTTCTTC
TRBJ2-5 many . TRBV12-3/TRBV12-4 CASSLSLLGSKQETQYF TGTGCCAGCAGTTTATCCCTGTTAGGCTCTAAACAAGAGACCCAGTACTTC
TRBJ2-5 . . TRBV4-1 CASSLKTGGETQYF TGCGCCAGCAGCCTAAAGACCGGCGGCGAGACCCAGTACTTC
TRBJ2-1 . TRBD2 TRBV7-2 CASSLALVAGGSYNEQFF TGTGCCAGCAGCTTAGCCTTAGTAGCGGGGGGCTCCTACAATGAGCAGTTCTTC
TRBJ2-7 . TRBD1 TRBV7-9 CASSSTGGFSYEQYF TGTGCCAGCAGTTCTACAGGGGGTTTTTCCTACGAGCAGTACTTC
TRBJ2-2 . TRBD1 TRBV5-1 CASSLGDRGHTGELFF TGCGCCAGCAGCTTGGGGGACAGGGGACACACCGGGGAGCTGTTTTTT
TRBJ1-2 few . TRBV9 CASSSSGGRDGYTF TGTGCCAGCAGCTCCAGCGGAGGGAGGGACGGCTACACCTTC